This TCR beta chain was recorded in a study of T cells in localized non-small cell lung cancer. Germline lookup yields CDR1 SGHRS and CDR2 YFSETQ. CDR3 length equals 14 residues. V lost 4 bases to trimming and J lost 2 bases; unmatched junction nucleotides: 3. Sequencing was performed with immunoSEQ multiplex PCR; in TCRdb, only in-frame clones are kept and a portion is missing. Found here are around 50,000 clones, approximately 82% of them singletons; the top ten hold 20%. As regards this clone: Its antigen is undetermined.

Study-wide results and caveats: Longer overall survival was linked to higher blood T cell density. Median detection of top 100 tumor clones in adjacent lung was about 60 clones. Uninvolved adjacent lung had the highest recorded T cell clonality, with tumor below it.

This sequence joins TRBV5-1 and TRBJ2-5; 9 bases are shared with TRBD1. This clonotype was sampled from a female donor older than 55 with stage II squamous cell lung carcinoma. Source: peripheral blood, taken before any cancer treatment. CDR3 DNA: TGCGCCAGCAGCCCGGGACAGGGTCAAGAGACCCAGTACTTC. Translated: CASSPGQGQETQYF.